This TCR beta chain was retrieved from a study of Ad26.COV2.S vaccination and SARS-CoV-2 variants listed by TCRdb under 2021. Background for the entire study: Vaccine-arm donors came from COV1001, a multicentre, randomized, double-blind, placebo-controlled phase I-IIa trial of Ad26.COV2.S in healthy adults. Trial participants were randomized into five groups of five, in which low-dose or high-dose Ad26.COV2.S was given once or twice, or placebo was given on both occasions. Dosing of Ad26.COV2.S was intramuscular, at either 5x10^10 or 1x10^11 viral particles, delivered as one shot or as two shots spaced 56 days apart. Sequencing of the TCRbeta repertoire served to evaluate the specificity and breadth of SARS-CoV-2-reactive T cell receptors following Ad26.COV2.S vaccination. The TCR-sequenced set comprised around 30 samples: approximately 19 Ad26.COV2.S vaccine recipients, 5 placebo recipients and 8 SARS-CoV-2 convalescent individuals. Blinding of investigators to trial group allocation was maintained during experiments and outcome assessment.

Results and caveats for the whole study, not just this receptor: Spike-specific TCR breadth was higher in Ad26.COV2.S recipients than in placebo recipients (P = 0.0014). The study was not powered to compare responses between vaccine doses or regimens. Comparable non-spike TCR breadth was observed between vaccine and placebo recipients, consistent with only spike being contained in the vaccine. According to the authors, total T cell responses may have been underestimated by the TCR breadth and depth analyses. After vaccination, spike-specific CD8+ and CD4+ T cell responses were reported to show substantial breadth.

This specimen's treatment or condition label, per the study, means: around 19 received Ad26.COV2.S at low or high dose, single or two shots; about 5 received placebo; per-sample allocation not given. For vaccine and placebo recipients, the sequenced repertoires came from samples collected on day 63 after the first injection. In Cohort 1b, 25 or so adults aged 18-55 years were enrolled at a single site in Boston, USA, between 29 July and 7 August 2020. Ad26.COV2.S was a replication-incompetent adenovirus type 26 vector that expressed a prefusion-stabilized SARS-CoV-2 spike protein derived from the original Wuhan strain. Concerning this clone itself: The target of this receptor is not known. No much larger clonotype is one base removed from it; base qualities were not supplied.

The immunoSEQ Assay was the method used to sequence TCRbeta CDR3 regions. After extraction, genomic DNA underwent amplification by bias-controlled multiplex PCR, followed by high-throughput sequencing. The published analysis was carried out like this. To quantify the absolute abundance of each unique TCRbeta CDR3 region, sequences were collapsed and filtered. T cell fraction was estimated by normalization of TCRbeta template counts to usable DNA, with usable DNA being measured through amplification of reference genes present in all nucleated cells. Repertoire TCRs were annotated as SARS-CoV-2-specific when V gene, CDR3 amino acid sequence and J gene were exactly matched to a known reactive TCR set. The reference SARS-CoV-2 TCR set came from MIRA and was filtered for enrichment in COVID-19-positive ImmuneCODE repertoires, removing public or cross-reactive TCRs. Drawing on the MIRA antigens, annotated TCRs were analysed further at the level of specific ORF or position within ORF. Breadth was defined as the number of annotated unique rearrangements divided by the total number of unique productive rearrangements, and depth was defined as the summed frequency of the annotated unique rearrangements. TCR breadth was compared between groups using two-sided Wilcoxon rank-sum tests. TCRdb holds this immuneACCESS table with in-frame rearrangements only. Some clones are missing; in checked studies, unresolved V genes explain under half, and the rest has no known cause. V and J calls and clone size are those listed in that table; D and trimming were worked out from the DNA. The sample table holds around 300,000 clones, of which around 89% were seen once. The ten largest clones add up to 6.4% of the sample.

V is shortened by 5 bases, J by 1 base, and the region joining them spans 8 bases. Inclusive of the bounding cysteine and phenylalanine, the CDR3 is 13 residues long. Only the CDR3 region is kept as DNA, spanning 39 bases read in frame from base 1. This receptor was taken from a person aged 18-65 years who received the Ad26.COV2.S COVID-19 vaccine or a placebo. The chain employs TRBV12-3 or TRBV12-4 and TRBJ1-1, with the D gene not confidently named. The input for sequencing was peripheral blood, taken in a trial of Ad26.COV2.S vaccine versus placebo. The CDR3 loop reads CASSRQENTEAFF. The sequence in DNA is TGTGCCAGCAGTCGTCAGGAGAACACTGAAGCTTTCTTT.